Listed here is a single T cell receptor beta chain. Primed by a sample-barcoded 5' primer and a J-beta primer mix, a second PCR proceeded for about 6 to 12 cycles. TCRdb fed the 5' RACE reads into MiXCR, producing one record per CDR3 protein. In the table there are hundreds of thousands of distinct CDR3 sequences, 40% to 50% of which are singletons. This record comes from a study of blood T cells in healthy people across ages. Looked up from germline, CDR1 is MDHEN and CDR2 is SYDVKM. V was trimmed by 6 bases and J by 4 bases, leaving 15 bases between them. This CDR3 spans 14 amino acids. The chain joins TRBV28 to TRBJ2-5; no definite D call. The receptor was derived from a man in his fifties or sixties in good health. The sequenced sample was blood. Here the CDR3 DNA reads TGTGCCAGCAGCCACCGACCTACCGGAGAGACCCAGTACTTC. This codes for CASSHRPTGETQYF.